This T cell receptor (beta chain) originates from a study of cytomegalovirus exposure and HLA in healthy donors. Study background: Ancestry clustering placed around 81% of under 450 genotyped donors in the Caucasian-associated cluster. Study findings and constraints: Later analysis suggested most CMV-associated TCR beta chains were HLA-restricted. TRBV6-2, TRBV6-3 and some other V segments were unresolvable in 87-base-pair reads.

A remark on this clone: Its antigen is as yet unknown.

V dropped 2 bases and J dropped 0 bases, with 8 bases sitting between them. Germline CDR1 and CDR2: SNHLY and FYNNEI. This CDR3 contains 15 residues. Use of 60 Vbeta and 13 Jbeta primers characterized the PCR. The table came from immunoSEQ multiplex PCR; TCRdb's copy has only in-frame clones and leaves some out. Among 87,000 or so clones listed, about 75% were seen once. The material sequenced was PBMCs. The chain is built from TRBV2 and TRBJ1-3, with no clear D. The source of this sequence is a woman in her 40s in good health and CMV-seronegative. The CDR3 protein is CASSENIASGNTIYF. As DNA, the CDR3 is TGTGCCAGCAGTGAAAACATTGCCTCTGGAAACACCATATATTTT.